The 21 T cell receptor beta chains presented below share a single source sample, sequenced in a study of T cell repertoires in cytomegalovirus infection. A single record per CDR3 protein comes from TCRdb applying MiXCR to the reads. The sample lists about 830,000 distinct CDR3 sequences, around a third occurring once. These receptors have no known antigen. This specimen was cultured CD8+ T cells from PBMCs, taken from culture after CMV antigen stimulation. The receptors were gathered from a human donor in good health (CMV status not recorded). Some clones in this sample may be carry-over from other donors' samples.

The chain employs TRBV6-5 and TRBJ2-3; D possibly uses TRBD1 or TRBD2 (5 bases each). The CDR3 runs 16 residues. Germline V gene lookup returns CDR1 MNHEY and CDR2 SVGAGI. The ends were cut back, 0 bases at V and 4 bases at J, with 14 bases in the middle. This chain's CDR3 is CASSYSIGGTADTQYF. CDR3 bases: TGTGCCAGCAGTTACTCGATTGGGGGAACCGCAGATACGCAGTATTTT.

Comment on this clonotype: This may come from a read error, since a much larger clone is one base off. This rearrangement joins TRBV7-2 to TRBJ2-3; 11 nucleotides agree with TRBD2. Germline assignment: CDR1 SGHTA and CDR2 FQGNSA. CDR3 size: 16 residues. CDR3 protein: CVSNWASGGYTDTQYF. Here the CDR3 DNA reads TGTGTCAGCAATTGGGCTAGCGGGGGGTATACAGATACGCAGTATTTT.

The chain joins TRBV6-1 to TRBJ1-5; D call uncertain. Trimming took 0 bases from V and 9 from J, leaving 12 bases between them. In germline, CDR1 is MNHNS, CDR2 SASEGT. This CDR3 is 14 amino acids long. The CDR3 protein is CASSEASLGRPQHF. In DNA, the CDR3 is TGTGCCAGCAGTGAAGCGTCTCTCGGACGGCCCCAGCATTTT.

This clonotype was detected only a few times. The chain combines TRBV10-3 with TRBJ2-7, with TRBD1 matching over 9 bases. This CDR3 comprises 14 residues. V lost 4 bases, J lost 3 bases, and 4 bases stayed unmatched. Germline lookup yields CDR1 ENHRY and CDR2 SYGVKD. CDR3: CAISAGQGHYEQYF. The CDR3 nucleotides read TGTGCCATCAGTGCCGGACAGGGGCACTACGAGCAGTACTTC.

This clonotype was detected ten times or more. This CDR3 is CASSLAHSDGYTF. As DNA, the CDR3 is TGTGCCAGCAGCTTAGCGCACTCGGATGGCTACACCTTC. This chain connects TRBV7-2 to TRBJ1-2, with D unclear. V was clipped by 0 bases and J by 6 bases, with 8 bases between them. The CDR3 covers 13 residues. Germline CDR1 is SGHTA and CDR2 is FQGNSA.

This clonotype was recorded a few times. The genes are TRBV7-6 and TRBJ2-3, with TRBD1 as a possible D gene (5 bases). Trimming took off 1 base at V and 2 bases at J, with 13 bases between the two ends. This CDR3 contains 16 residues. Germline V gene data show CDR1 as SGHVS and CDR2 as FNYEAQ. The CDR3 here is CASSLVPTGYTDTQYF. CDR3 sequence (DNA): TGTGCCAGCAGCTTAGTGCCTACAGGATACACAGATACGCAGTATTTT.

There are a few counts of this clonotype. The chain is built from TRBV12-5 and TRBJ2-7; no clear D. V lost 2 bases to trimming and J lost 1 base, with 3 bases between them. The CDR3 consists of 12 residues. Germline CDR1 is LGHNT and CDR2 is FRNRAP. CDR3 sequence (DNA): TGTGCTAGTGGTTTGAAGTCCTACGAGCAGTACTTC. Its protein is CASGLKSYEQYF.

This chain connects TRBV9 to TRBJ1-2, with D perhaps matching TRBD1 (5 bases). In germline, CDR1 is SGDLS, CDR2 YYNGEE. The CDR3 totals 14 residues. Trimming stripped 0 bases from V and 8 bases from J, with 14 bases between. The CDR3 protein is CASSVGPGRGGYTF. CDR3 bases: TGTGCCAGCAGCGTAGGACCAGGGCGTGGGGGCTACACCTTC.

This clonotype was counted only a few times. The V gene is TRBV12-3 or TRBV12-4, the J gene TRBJ1-2; a possible D gene is TRBD1 (5 bases). The V gene lost 6 bases and the J gene lost 8 bases, with 16 bases spanning the gap. There are 13 residues in the CDR3. CDR3 sequence (DNA): TGTGCCAGCAGCCCCGCCAGGGTGTTAGGCTACACCTTC. Encoded protein: CASSPARVLGYTF.

The CDR3 DNA reads TGTGCTAGTGGTATACAGGGGGGACCTCTAAGCTCTGGGGCCAACGTCCTGACTTTC. Translating gives CASGIQGGPLSSGANVLTF. This sequence joins TRBV12-5 and TRBJ2-6, with TRBD1 matching 8 bases. CDR1 and CDR2 (germline): LGHNT, FRNRAP. The V segment lost 5 bases and the J segment 0 bases; nucleotides outside the gene matches: 12. The CDR3 is 19 residues long.

The chain couples TRBV27 to TRBJ1-1; D perhaps matches TRBD1 (6 bases). The CDR3 covers 16 residues. The germline gives CDR1 MNHEY, CDR2 SMNVEV (reference sequence). V lost 5 bases and J 6 bases, leaving 22 bases between the germline ends. CDR3 nucleotide sequence: TGTGCCAGCAGTGGGGGGACCAGGGGACGGGAAGCTGAAGCTTTCTTT. This encodes CASSGGTRGREAEAFF.

The sample holds a few counts of this clonotype. The chain links TRBV10-2 to TRBJ2-1; D unclear. Germline CDR1 and CDR2: WSHSY and SAAADI. With 0 bases removed from V and 9 bases from J, the gap between germline ends came to 9 bases. The CDR3 spans 13 residues. The CDR3: CASSESSRGEQFF. In DNA form, the CDR3 reads TGCGCCAGCAGTGAGTCGAGTAGAGGTGAGCAGTTCTTC.

In its sample, this clonotype was seen a few times. The chain joins TRBV7-8 to TRBJ1-4; D remains ambiguous. The germline V gene has CDR1 SGHVS and CDR2 FQNEAQ. CDR3 size: 14 residues. V was clipped by 6 bases and J by 5 bases, with 13 bases between them. The CDR3 DNA sequence: TGTGCCAGCAGGACCCCGCGGGTGAATGAAAAACTGTTTTTT. This encodes CASRTPRVNEKLFF. The whole variable domain, remainder taken from reference TRBV7-8 and TRBJ1-4, is GAGVSQSPRYKVAKRGQDVALRCDPISGHVSLFWYQQALGQGPEFLTYFQNEAQLDKSGLPSDRFFAERPEGSVSTLKIQRTQQEDSAVYLCASRTPRVNEKLFFGSGTQLSVL.

The CDR3 DNA follows: TGTGCCAGCAGCTTAGTGGAAGAGAACAATGAGCAGTTCTTC. Residues: CASSLVEENNEQFF. The genes are TRBV7-9 and TRBJ2-1, with D hard to call. The CDR3 contains 14 residues. Germline V gene sequence: CDR1 SEHNR, CDR2 FQNEAQ (reference sequence). Trimming shortened V by 1 base and J by 5 bases, and 9 bases separated the two germline ends. Using reference TRBV7-9 and TRBJ2-1 for the parts outside the CDR3, the full variable domain is DTGVSQNPRHKITKRGQNVTFRCDPISEHNRLYWYRQTLGQGPEFLTYFQNEAQLEKSRLLSDRFSAERPKGSFSTLEIQRTEQGDSAMYLCASSLVEENNEQFFGPGTRLTVL.

The chain uses TRBV2 and TRBJ2-1, with D maybe TRBD1 (6 bases). CDR1 is SNHLY, CDR2 FYNNEI, per germline. The CDR3 extends over 13 amino acids. Here the CDR3 reads CASQGSFYNEQFF. In nucleotides, the CDR3 is TGTGCGAGTCAGGGGAGCTTCTACAATGAGCAGTTCTTC. Using reference TRBV2 and TRBJ2-1 for the parts outside the CDR3, the full variable domain is EPEVTQTPSHQVTQMGQEVILRCVPISNHLYFYWYRQILGQKVEFLVSFYNNEISEKSEIFDDQFSVERPDGSNFTLKIRSTKLEDSAMYFCASQGSFYNEQFFGPGTRLTVL.

This clonotype has just one count. Germline is not matched at one junction end, which may reflect a read error. The chain combines TRBV7-4 with TRBJ2-4, with TRBD2 matching 8 bases. Per germline, CDR1 SGHVT and CDR2 SQSDAQ. This CDR3 spans 14 amino acids. The CDR3 here is CASSFRGGQNIRYF. In DNA form, the CDR3 reads TGTGCCAGCAGCTTTCGGGGGGGCCAAAACATTCGGTACTTC.

This clonotype was seen only a few times. J is TRBJ2-2 and V is TRBV24-1; 7 nucleotides match TRBD1. CDR1 is KGHDR and CDR2 is SFDVKD in the germline V gene. This CDR3 has 16 residues. V trimming: 4 bases; J trimming: 2 bases; junction bases outside the gene matches: 6. CDR3 sequence (DNA): TGTGCCACCAGTGAATCCGGGACAGCCAACACCGGGGAGCTGTTTTTT. Translated, it gives CATSESGTANTGELFF.

The genes are TRBV4-1 and TRBJ2-1; 12 bases fit TRBD2. CDR1 is MGHRA, CDR2 YSYEKL, per germline. With V trimmed by 4 bases and J by 5 bases, 9 bases remained unmatched. The CDR3 runs 17 residues. The CDR3 sequence: CASSPNLLAGGNNEQFF. The CDR3 coding sequence is TGCGCCAGCAGCCCCAACCTACTAGCGGGGGGAAACAATGAGCAGTTCTTC.

This chain joins TRBV7-9 and TRBJ2-1, with D possibly matching TRBD1 (6 bases). The CDR3 length is 15 residues. Germline CDR1 SEHNR, CDR2 FQNEAQ (reference sequence). V lost 5 bases, J lost 0 bases, and 11 bases lay in between. The CDR3 region is CASSPDSPSYNEQFF. The CDR3 DNA is TGTGCCAGCAGCCCGGACAGCCCCTCCTACAATGAGCAGTTCTTC.

This clonotype was recorded only once. The CDR3 reads CASSYWTGRVEPQHF. CDR3 coding DNA: TGCGCCAGCAGCTATTGGACAGGGCGAGTTGAGCCCCAGCATTTT. The rearrangement uses TRBV4-1 and TRBJ1-5, with TRBD1 matching 8 bases. This CDR3 comprises 15 residues. CDR1 MGHRA and CDR2 YSYEKL come from the germline V gene. Trimming at V came to 5 bases and at J to 8 bases, leaving 11 bases not matched to a gene.

This CDR3 reads CASSLSASYTDTQYF. The CDR3 DNA reads TGTGCCAGCAGCTTATCCGCCTCCTACACAGATACGCAGTATTTT. This chain links TRBV11-3 with TRBJ2-3; D gene uncertain. Germline V CDR1 and CDR2: SGHNT, YENEEA. The CDR3 runs to 15 residues. Trimming took 2 bases from V and 2 from J, leaving 11 bases between them.